This TCR beta chain is drawn from a study of cytomegalovirus exposure and HLA in healthy donors. Findings and caveats of the study: Being indistinguishable, some V segments were excluded, TRBV6-2 and TRBV6-3 among them. The authors later linked a missense DCLRE1C variant to TCR beta V- and J-gene trimming.

Amplification used 60 Vbeta primers and 13 Jbeta primers. In the study's own analysis: About 9.9 million shared chains were among tens of millions of unique TCR beta chains counted in a later analysis. Profiling relied on immunoSEQ multiplex PCR, and the TCRdb table lists in-frame clones only, not all of them. V and J calls plus clone size are reproduced from that table; the DNA served to infer D and trimming. The table shows under 140,000 clones, with around 80% occurring only once. Healthy donors of bone marrow made up the group. As to this clone: Its antigen is still unknown.

The CDR3 loop spans 17 amino acids. Trimming at V came to 1 base and at J to 8 bases, leaving 11 bases not matched to a gene. Germline CDR1 reads MDHEN; CDR2 reads SYDVKM. The clonotype comes from a man younger than 45 in good health and CMV-seropositive. The chain joins TRBV28 to TRBJ1-6; 7 bases align to TRBD1. Source material: PBMCs. The CDR3 DNA sequence: TGTGCCAGCAGTTTATATCAGGAGTACAGGGGCGATTCACCCCTCCACTTT. This translates into CASSLYQEYRGDSPLHF.